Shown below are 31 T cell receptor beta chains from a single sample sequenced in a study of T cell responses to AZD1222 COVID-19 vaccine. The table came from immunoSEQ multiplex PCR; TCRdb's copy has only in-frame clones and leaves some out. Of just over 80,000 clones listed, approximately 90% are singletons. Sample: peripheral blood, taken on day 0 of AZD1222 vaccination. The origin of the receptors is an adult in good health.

CDR3 in DNA: TGTGCCAGCAGCCATCCGGGAGCGACCGGGACAGGGATCACAGATACGCAGTATTTT. Translated: CASSHPGATGTGITDTQYF. This sequence joins TRBV4-2 and TRBJ2-3; 9 bases fit TRBD1. Germline CDR1 LGHNA, CDR2 YNFKEQ. V shed 3 bases, J shed 2 bases, and the junction held 15 bases outside the gene matches. There are 19 residues in the CDR3.

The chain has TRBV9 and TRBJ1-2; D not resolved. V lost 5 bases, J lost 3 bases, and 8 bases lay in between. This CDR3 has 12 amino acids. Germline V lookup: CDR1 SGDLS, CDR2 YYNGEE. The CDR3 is CASSYRDYGYTF. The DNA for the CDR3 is TGTGCCAGCAGTTACCGGGACTATGGCTACACCTTC. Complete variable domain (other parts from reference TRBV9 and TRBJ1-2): DSGVTQTPKHLITATGQRVTLRCSPRSGDLSVYWYQQSLDQGLQFLIQYYNGEERAKGNILERFSAQQFPDLHSELNLSSLELGDSALYFCASSYRDYGYTFGSGTRLTVV.

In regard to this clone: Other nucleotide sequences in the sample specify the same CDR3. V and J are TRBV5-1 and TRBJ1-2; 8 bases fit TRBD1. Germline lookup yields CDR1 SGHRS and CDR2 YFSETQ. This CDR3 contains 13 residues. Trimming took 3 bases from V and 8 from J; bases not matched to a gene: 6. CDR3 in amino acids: CASSSGTGGGYTF. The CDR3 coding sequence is TGCGCCAGCAGCTCCGGGACAGGCGGAGGCTACACCTTC.

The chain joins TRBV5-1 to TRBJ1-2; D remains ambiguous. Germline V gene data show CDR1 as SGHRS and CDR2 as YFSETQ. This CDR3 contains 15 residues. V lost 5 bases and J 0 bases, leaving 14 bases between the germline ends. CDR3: CASRPREATNYGYTF. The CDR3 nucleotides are TGCGCCAGCAGGCCTCGGGAAGCCACTAACTATGGCTACACCTTC.

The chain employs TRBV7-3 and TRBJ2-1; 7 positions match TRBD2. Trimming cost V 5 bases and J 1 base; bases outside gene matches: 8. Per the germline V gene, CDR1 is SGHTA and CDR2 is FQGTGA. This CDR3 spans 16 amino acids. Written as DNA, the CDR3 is TGTGCCAGCAGCCCCCTCTTTAGCGGGTCCTACAATGAGCAGTTCTTC. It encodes CASSPLFSGSYNEQFF.

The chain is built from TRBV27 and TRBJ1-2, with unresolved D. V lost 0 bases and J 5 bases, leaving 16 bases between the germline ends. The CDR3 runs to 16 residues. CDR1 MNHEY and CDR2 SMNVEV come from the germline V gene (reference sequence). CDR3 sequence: CASSLSPRQLPYGYTF. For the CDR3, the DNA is TGTGCCAGCAGTTTATCCCCACGACAACTCCCGTATGGCTACACCTTC.

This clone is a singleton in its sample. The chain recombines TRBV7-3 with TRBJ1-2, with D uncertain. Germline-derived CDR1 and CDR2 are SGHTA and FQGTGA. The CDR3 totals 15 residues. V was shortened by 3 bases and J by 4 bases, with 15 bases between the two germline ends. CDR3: CASSFRDRLGYGYTF. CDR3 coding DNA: TGTGCCAGCAGCTTTCGAGACCGCCTGGGCTATGGCTACACCTTC.

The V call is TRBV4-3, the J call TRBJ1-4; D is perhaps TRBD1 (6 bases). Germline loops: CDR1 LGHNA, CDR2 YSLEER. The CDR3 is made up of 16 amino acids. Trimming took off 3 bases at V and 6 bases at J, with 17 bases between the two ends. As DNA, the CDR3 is TGCGCCAGCAGCCACCTCCGGGCAGGGGAGGATGAAAAACTGTTTTTT. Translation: CASSHLRAGEDEKLFF.

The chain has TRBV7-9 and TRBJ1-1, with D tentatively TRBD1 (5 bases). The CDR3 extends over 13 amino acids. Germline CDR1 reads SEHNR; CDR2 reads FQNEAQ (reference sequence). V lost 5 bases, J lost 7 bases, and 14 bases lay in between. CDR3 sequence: CASSGRGRGEAFF. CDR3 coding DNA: TGTGCCAGCAGCGGGAGGGGCCGAGGTGAAGCTTTCTTT.

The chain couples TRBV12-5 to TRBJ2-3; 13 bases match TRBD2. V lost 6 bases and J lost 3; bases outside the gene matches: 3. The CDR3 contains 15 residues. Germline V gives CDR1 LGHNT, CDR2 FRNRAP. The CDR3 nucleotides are TGTGCTAGTGGCACTAGCGGGGGGGCAACAGATACGCAGTATTTT. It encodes CASGTSGGATDTQYF. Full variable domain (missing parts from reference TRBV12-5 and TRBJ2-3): DARVTQTPRHKVTEMGQEVTMRCQPILGHNTVFWYRQTMMQGLELLAYFRNRAPLDDSGMPKDRFSAEMPDATLATLKIQPSEPRDSAVYFCASGTSGGATDTQYFGPGTRLTVL.

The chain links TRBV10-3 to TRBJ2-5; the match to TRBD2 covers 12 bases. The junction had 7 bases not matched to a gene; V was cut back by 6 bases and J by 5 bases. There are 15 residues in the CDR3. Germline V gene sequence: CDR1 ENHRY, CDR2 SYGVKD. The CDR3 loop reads CAIRSSGGAWETQYF. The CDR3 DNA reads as TGTGCCATCAGGTCTAGCGGGGGGGCCTGGGAGACCCAGTACTTC.

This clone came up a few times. Here the CDR3 DNA reads TGCGCCAGCAGCCCTGAGGGGGACAGGGGGTGGTCACCCCTCCACTTT. Its protein product is CASSPEGDRGWSPLHF. The chain joins TRBV4-3 to TRBJ1-6; 11 bases align to TRBD1. The CDR3 length is 16 residues. V was clipped by 4 bases and J by 10 bases; unmatched bases: 9. The germline gives CDR1 LGHNA, CDR2 YSLEER.

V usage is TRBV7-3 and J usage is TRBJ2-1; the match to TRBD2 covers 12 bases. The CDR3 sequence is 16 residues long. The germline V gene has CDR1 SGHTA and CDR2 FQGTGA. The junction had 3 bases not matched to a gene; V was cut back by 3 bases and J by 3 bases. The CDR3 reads CASSFWTSGVYNEQFF. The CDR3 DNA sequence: TGTGCCAGCAGCTTTTGGACTAGCGGGGTCTACAATGAGCAGTTCTTC. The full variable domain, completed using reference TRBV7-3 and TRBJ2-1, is GAGVSQTPSNKVTEKGKYVELRCDPISGHTALYWYRQSLGQGPEFLIYFQGTGAADDSGLPNDRFFAVRPEGSVSTLKIQRTERGDSAVYLCASSFWTSGVYNEQFFGPGTRLTVL.

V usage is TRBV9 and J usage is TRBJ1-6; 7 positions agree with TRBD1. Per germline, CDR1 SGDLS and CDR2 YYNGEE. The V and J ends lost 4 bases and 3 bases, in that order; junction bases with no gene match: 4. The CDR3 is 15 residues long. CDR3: CASSPGTVYNSPLHF. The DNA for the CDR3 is TGTGCCAGCAGCCCGGGGACAGTCTATAATTCACCCCTCCACTTT.

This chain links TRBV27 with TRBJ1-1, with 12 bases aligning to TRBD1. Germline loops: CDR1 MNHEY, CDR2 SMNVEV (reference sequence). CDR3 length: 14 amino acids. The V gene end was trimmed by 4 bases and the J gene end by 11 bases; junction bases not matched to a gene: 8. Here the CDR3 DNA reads TGTGCCAGCAGTTCCCCCGGGACAGGGGGCAGGGCTTTCTTT. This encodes CASSSPGTGGRAFF.

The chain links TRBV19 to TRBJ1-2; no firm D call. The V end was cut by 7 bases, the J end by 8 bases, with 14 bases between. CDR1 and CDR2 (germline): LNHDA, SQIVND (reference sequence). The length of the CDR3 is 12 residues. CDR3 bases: TGTGCCAGTACGGAGCGCCTGGGGGGCTACACCTTC. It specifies CASTERLGGYTF.

As DNA, the CDR3 is TGTGCCAGCAGACGACGGAACTCCTACGAGCAGTACTTC. Translated, it gives CASRRRNSYEQYF. The rearrangement uses TRBV11-2 and TRBJ2-7; the D is unclear. The CDR3 covers 13 residues. Germline V CDR1 and CDR2: SGHAT, FQNNGV. Trimming took 6 bases from V and 0 from J, leaving 9 bases between them.

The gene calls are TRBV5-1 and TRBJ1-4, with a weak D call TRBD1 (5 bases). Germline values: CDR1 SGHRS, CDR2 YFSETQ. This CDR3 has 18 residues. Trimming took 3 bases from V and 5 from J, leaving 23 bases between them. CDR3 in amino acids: CASSSNAVFRVGNEKLFF. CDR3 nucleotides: TGCGCCAGCAGCTCTAACGCCGTATTCAGGGTCGGGAATGAAAAACTGTTTTTT.

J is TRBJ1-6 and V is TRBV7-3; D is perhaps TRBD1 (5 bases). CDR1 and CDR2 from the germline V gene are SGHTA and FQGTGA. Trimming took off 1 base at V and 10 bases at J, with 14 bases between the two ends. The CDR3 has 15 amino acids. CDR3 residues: CASSLMGGLGSPLHF. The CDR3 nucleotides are TGTGCCAGCAGCTTAATGGGGGGATTGGGCTCACCCCTCCACTTT.

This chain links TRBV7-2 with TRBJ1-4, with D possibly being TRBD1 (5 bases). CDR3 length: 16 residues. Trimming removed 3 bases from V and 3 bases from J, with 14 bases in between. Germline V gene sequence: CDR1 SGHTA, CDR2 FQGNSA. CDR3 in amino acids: CASSFMGVRPNEKLFF. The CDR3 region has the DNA TGTGCCAGCAGCTTCATGGGGGTGAGGCCTAATGAAAAACTGTTTTTT.

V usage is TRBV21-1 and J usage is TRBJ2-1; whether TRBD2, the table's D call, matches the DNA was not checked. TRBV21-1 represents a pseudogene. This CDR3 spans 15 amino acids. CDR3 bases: TGTGCCAGCAGCACCCGACTAGCGGGTGACAATGAGCAGTTCTTC. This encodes CASSTRLAGDNEQFF.

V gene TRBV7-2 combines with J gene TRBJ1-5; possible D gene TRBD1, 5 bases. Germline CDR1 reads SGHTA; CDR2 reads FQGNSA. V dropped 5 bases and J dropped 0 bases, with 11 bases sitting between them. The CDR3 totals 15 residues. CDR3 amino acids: CASSPYGASNQPQHF. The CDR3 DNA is TGTGCCAGCAGCCCATATGGGGCTAGCAATCAGCCCCAGCATTTT.

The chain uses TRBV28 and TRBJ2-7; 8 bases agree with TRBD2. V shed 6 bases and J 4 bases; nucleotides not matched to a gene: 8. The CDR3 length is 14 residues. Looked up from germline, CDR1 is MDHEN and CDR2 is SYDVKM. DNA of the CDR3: TGTGCCAGCAGGCTCGGGGGGGGAAGATACGAGCAGTACTTC. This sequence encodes CASRLGGGRYEQYF.

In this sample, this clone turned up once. The DNA of the CDR3 is TGTGCCAGCAGCCATTTAGCGGGGGGCGGGACAGATACGCAGTATTTT. Amino acids: CASSHLAGGGTDTQYF. The chain links TRBV9 to TRBJ2-3; 10 bases match TRBD2. The trim removed 4 bases at V and 3 bases at J, leaving 8 bases unmatched. CDR3 length: 16 amino acids. The germline CDR1 and CDR2 sequences are SGDLS and YYNGEE. Full variable domain (rest looked up from reference TRBV9 and TRBJ2-3): DSGVTQTPKHLITATGQRVTLRCSPRSGDLSVYWYQQSLDQGLQFLIQYYNGEERAKGNILERFSAQQFPDLHSELNLSSLELGDSALYFCASSHLAGGGTDTQYFGPGTRLTVL.

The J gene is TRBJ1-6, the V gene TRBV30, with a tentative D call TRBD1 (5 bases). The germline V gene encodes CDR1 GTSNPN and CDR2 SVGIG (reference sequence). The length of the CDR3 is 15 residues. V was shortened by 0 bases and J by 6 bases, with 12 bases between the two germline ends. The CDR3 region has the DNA TGTGCCTGGAGTGTCGTGGGGGTAGGTAATTCACCCCTCCACTTT. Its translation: CAWSVVGVGNSPLHF. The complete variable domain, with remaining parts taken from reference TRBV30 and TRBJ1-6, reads SQTIHQWPATLVQPVGSPLSLECTVEGTSNPNLYWYRQAAGRGLQLLFYSVGIGQISSEVPQNLSASRPQDRQFILSSKKLLLSDSGFYLCAWSVVGVGNSPLHFGNGTRLTVT.

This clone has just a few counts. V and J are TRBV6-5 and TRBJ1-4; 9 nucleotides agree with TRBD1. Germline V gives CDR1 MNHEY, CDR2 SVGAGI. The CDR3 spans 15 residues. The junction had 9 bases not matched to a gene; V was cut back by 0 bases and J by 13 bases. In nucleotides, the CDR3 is TGTGCCAGCAGTTACTCGGGGACAGGGATGAAAAGACTGTTTTTT. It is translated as CASSYSGTGMKRLFF.

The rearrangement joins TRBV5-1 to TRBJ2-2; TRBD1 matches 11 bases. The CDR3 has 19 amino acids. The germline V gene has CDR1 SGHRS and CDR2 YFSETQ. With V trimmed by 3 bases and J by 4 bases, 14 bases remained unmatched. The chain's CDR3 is CASSSDPGQGVTSTGELFF. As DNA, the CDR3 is TGCGCCAGCAGCTCGGACCCGGGACAGGGGGTGACGAGCACCGGGGAGCTGTTTTTT.

CDR3 sequence (DNA): TGTGCCAGTAGTATTTGGACAGGGAACTATGGCTACACCTTC. Its protein product is CASSIWTGNYGYTF. The chain employs TRBV19 and TRBJ1-2, with 8 nucleotides matching TRBD1. CDR3 length: 14 amino acids. Losses at the gene ends were 3 bases for V and 2 bases for J; bases not matched to a gene: 2. CDR1 is LNHDA and CDR2 is SQIVND in the germline V gene (reference sequence).

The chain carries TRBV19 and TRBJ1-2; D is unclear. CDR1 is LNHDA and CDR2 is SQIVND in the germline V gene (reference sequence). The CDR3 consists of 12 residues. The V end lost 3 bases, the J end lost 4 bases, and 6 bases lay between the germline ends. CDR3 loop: CASSIPSYGYTF. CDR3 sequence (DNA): TGTGCCAGTAGTATCCCTTCCTATGGCTACACCTTC.

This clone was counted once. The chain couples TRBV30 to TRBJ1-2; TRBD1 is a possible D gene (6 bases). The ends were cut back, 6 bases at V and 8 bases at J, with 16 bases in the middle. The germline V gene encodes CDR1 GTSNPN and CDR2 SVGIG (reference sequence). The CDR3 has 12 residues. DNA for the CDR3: TGTGCCTGTTCCCCAGGGGCGCAGGGCTACACCTTC. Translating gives CACSPGAQGYTF.

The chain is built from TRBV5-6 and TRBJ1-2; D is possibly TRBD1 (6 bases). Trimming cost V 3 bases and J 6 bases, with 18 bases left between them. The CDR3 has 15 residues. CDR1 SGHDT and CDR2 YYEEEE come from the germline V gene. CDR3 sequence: CASSSHRARIDGYTF. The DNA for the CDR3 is TGTGCCAGCAGCTCTCACAGGGCGAGGATCGATGGCTACACCTTC.